A selection of T cell receptor beta chains follows, all from one sample in a study of cytomegalovirus exposure and HLA in healthy donors. Libraries were prepared by immunoSEQ multiplex PCR; TCRdb keeps only in-frame clonotypes and omits some of them. The sample records approximately 170,000 clones, 80% to 85% being singletons. Material for sequencing was PBMCs. These receptors were taken from a boy between 2 and 15 years old in good health and CMV-seronegative. Each CDR3 is given with its conserved first and last residue. A D gene is named only where the DNA matches it firmly.

J gene | D gene | V gene | CDR3 DNA | CDR3 protein
TRBJ2-3 | TRBD2 | TRBV11-2 | TGTGCCAGCAGCATCGGGACTAGCCCCAACACAGATACGCAGTATTTT | CASSIGTSPNTDTQYF
TRBJ2-4 | TRBD1 | TRBV30 | TGTGCCTGGGGCCGGGACAGGGATATCTACTTC | CAWGRDRDIYF
TRBJ2-7 | TRBD1 | TRBV2 | TGTGCCAGCATTGGCCAGGGGGCGTACGAGCAGTACTTC | CASIGQGAYEQYF
TRBJ2-3 | TRBD2 | TRBV7-2 | TGTGCCAGCAGCTCCCGCTCCAGACTAGCGGCCACAGATACGCAGTATTTT | CASSSRSRLAATDTQYF
TRBJ2-7 | TRBD1 | TRBV4-3 | TGCGCCAGCAGCCAAGAATCGGGACAGCCCTACGAGCAGTACTTC | CASSQESGQPYEQYF
TRBJ1-1 | - | TRBV30 | TGTGCCTGGAGCGACCCAAGACCACAGGGTAGGGGAGCTTTCTTT | CAWSDPRPQGRGAFF
TRBJ1-2 | - | TRBV19 | TGTGCCAGTAGGAGCGCTAACTATGGCTACACCTTC | CASRSANYGYTF
TRBJ2-2 | - | TRBV9 | TGTGCCAGCAGCGGCCCCAGTATGCAGAAAGTGGGCCTCCCGTACGCAAACACCGGGGAGCTGTTTTTT | CASSGPSMQKVGLPYANTGELFF
TRBJ2-7 | - | TRBV4-1 | TGCGCCAGCAGCCAAAATACAGGGTACTACGAGCAGTACTTC | CASSQNTGYYEQYF
TRBJ2-7 | TRBD2 | TRBV30 | TGTGCCTGTACCGGGACTAGCAGCTACTACGAGCAGTACTTC | CACTGTSSYYEQYF